This TCR beta chain was identified during a study of shared clonotypes between healthy human individuals. Study outcomes and limitations: Sampling involved blood alone; tissue repertoires likely differ.

V lost 0 bases and J lost 10; bases outside the gene matches: 10. CDR3 length: 15 amino acids. In germline, CDR1 is SGDLS, CDR2 YYNGEE. Terminally differentiated effector memory CD45RA+ cells were left out of the naive CD8 fraction, which was CD45RO-negative and positively selected for CCR7. Per the authors' pipeline: Filtering was not the same, since immunoSEQ gave junction-only sequences without quality scores. The method was immunoSEQ multiplex PCR; TCRdb's version includes in-frame clones alone and lacks a portion of them. That table is the source of V, J and clone size, and D and trimming were worked out from the DNA. This sample has 1.5 million to 2.5 million clones, with less than 95% found just once. In regard to this clone: The antigen is undetermined.

The chain is built from TRBV9 and TRBJ2-1, with 7 bases matching TRBD2. Sequencing was done on a sample of naive CD8+ T cells sorted from blood. The sequence was collected from a man aged 18 to 29 in good health. The DNA of the CDR3 is TGTGCCAGCAGCGTAGCCGGACTAGACCTCCAGGAGCAGTTCTTC. Protein: CASSVAGLDLQEQFF.